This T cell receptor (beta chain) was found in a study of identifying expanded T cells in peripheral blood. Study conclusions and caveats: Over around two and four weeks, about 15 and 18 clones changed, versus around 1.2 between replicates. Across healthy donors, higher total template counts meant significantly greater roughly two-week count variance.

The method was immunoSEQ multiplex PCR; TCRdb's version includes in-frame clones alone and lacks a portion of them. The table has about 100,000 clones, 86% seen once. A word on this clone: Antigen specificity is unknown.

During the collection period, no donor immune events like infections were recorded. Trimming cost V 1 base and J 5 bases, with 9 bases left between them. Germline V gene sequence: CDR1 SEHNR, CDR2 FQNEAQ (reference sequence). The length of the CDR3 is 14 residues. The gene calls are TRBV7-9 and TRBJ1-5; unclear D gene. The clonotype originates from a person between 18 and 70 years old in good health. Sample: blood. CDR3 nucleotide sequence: TGTGCCAGCAGCTTAGGTCAGGAGCATCAGCCCCAGCATTTT. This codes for CASSLGQEHQPQHF.